This T cell receptor beta chain is from a study of blood T cell repertoires in COVID-19. At the level of the study: Donors in the United States, Italy and Spain gave samples during acute or convalescent COVID-19. Sample material is recorded as cDNA or gDNA derived from T cells, B-cell-depleted T cells, or PBMCs.

Germline CDR1 is SGHRS and CDR2 is YFSETQ. There are 15 residues in the CDR3. With 0 bases removed from V and 7 bases from J, the gap between germline ends came to 17 bases. Clones were sequenced by immunoSEQ multiplex PCR, and TCRdb holds only the in-frame ones, with some missing. The top ten clones hold 4.4% of a sample with more than 200,000 clones, just over 85% of them seen once. Sequencing was done on a sample of peripheral blood. This sequence joins TRBV5-1 and TRBJ2-7, with D perhaps TRBD1 (5 bases). This clonotype originated in a man aged 45-65 years with acute or convalescent COVID-19. The CDR3 protein is CASSLEAPGMGEQYF. In nucleotides, the CDR3 is TGCGCCAGCAGCTTGGAAGCGCCAGGGATGGGGGAGCAGTACTTC.